This TCR beta chain derives from a study of Ad26.COV2.S vaccination and SARS-CoV-2 variants. V dropped 2 bases and J dropped 0 bases, with 2 bases sitting between them. This CDR3 contains 13 residues. Data came from immunoSEQ multiplex PCR; TCRdb stores just in-frame clones and leaves some out. The table shows roughly 680,000 clones, with 89% occurring only once. Treatment indicated: around 19 received Ad26.COV2.S at low or high dose, single or two shots; roughly five received placebo; per-sample allocation not given. At day 63 after the first vaccine or placebo injection, samples were drawn. This clone was observed a handful of times.

The sequence came from a person between 18 and 65 years old who received the Ad26.COV2.S COVID-19 vaccine or a placebo. V is TRBV12-3 or TRBV12-4 and J is TRBJ1-3; no definite D call. Sequencing was performed on peripheral blood, taken in a trial of Ad26.COV2.S vaccine versus placebo. The CDR3 DNA follows: TGTGCCAGCAGTTTATTCTCTGGAAACACCATATATTTT. It yields the protein CASSLFSGNTIYF.